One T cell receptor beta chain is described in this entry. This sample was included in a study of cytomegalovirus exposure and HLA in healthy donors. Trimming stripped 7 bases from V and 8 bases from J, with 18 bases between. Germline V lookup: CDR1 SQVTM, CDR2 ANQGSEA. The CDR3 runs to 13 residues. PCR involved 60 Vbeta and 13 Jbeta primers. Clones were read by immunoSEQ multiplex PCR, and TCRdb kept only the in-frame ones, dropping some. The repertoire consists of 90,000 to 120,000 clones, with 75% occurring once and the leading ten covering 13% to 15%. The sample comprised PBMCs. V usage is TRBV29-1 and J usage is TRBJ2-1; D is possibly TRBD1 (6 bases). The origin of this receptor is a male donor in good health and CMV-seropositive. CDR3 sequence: CSGVQGGQDEQFF. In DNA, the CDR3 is TGCAGCGGGGTACAGGGCGGGCAAGATGAGCAGTTCTTC.